This T cell receptor (beta chain) came from a study of T cell changes during pregnancy in multiple sclerosis. Assay: immunoSEQ multiplex PCR; the TCRdb copy retains only in-frame clones and omits some. The data show about 40,000 clones, with 80% to 90% seen just once and around 5% held by the top ten. Germline values: CDR1 MDHEN, CDR2 SYDVKM. The junction had 10 bases not matched to a gene; V was cut back by 4 bases and J by 8 bases. The CDR3 has 14 amino acids. V gene TRBV28 combines with J gene TRBJ1-2, with TRBD1 identical over 7 bases. The receptor's source is a female donor in good health, enrolled as a control in a pregnancy study. The sequencing used peripheral blood, collected in the first trimester of pregnancy. CDR3 amino acids: CASSSPGGSRGYTF. The CDR3 DNA is TGTGCCAGCAGTTCTCCAGGGGGTTCGAGGGGCTACACCTTC.